This T cell receptor (beta chain) was captured in a study of memory CD4+ T cells and cytomegalovirus serostatus. The wider study: Of the healthy Belgian adults, 9 were CMV seropositive and 24 seronegative.

Measured with immunoSEQ multiplex PCR; TCRdb has only the in-frame clones, and not every one. Among 28,000 or so clones listed, more than 75% were seen once. The sort gate was single viable CD3+CD4+CD8-CD45RO+ cells for memory CD4+ T cells. Germline values: CDR1 MNHEY, CDR2 SMNVEV (reference sequence). The CDR3 covers 14 residues. This clone turned up a few times. At one end, the junction sequence differs from germline, possibly due to a read error. The sequence was collected from an adult in good health and CMV-seronegative. V is TRBV27 and J is TRBJ1-6; D is undetermined. What was sequenced was memory CD4+ T cells from blood. CDR3 sequence reads: CASSLSYNNSPLHF. The CDR3 DNA is TGTGCCAGCAGTCTATCTTATAACAATTCACCCCTCCACTTT.